A single sample gave rise to the 30 T cell receptor beta chains below, sequenced in a study of blood T cell repertoires in COVID-19. Sequencing was performed with immunoSEQ multiplex PCR; in TCRdb, only in-frame clones are kept and a portion is missing. The sample shows some 97,000 clones, roughly 85% of them seen only once. Source material: peripheral blood. Receptor source: a woman between 65 and 79 years old with acute or convalescent COVID-19.

The chain uses TRBV18 and TRBJ2-1; a possible D gene is TRBD2 (6 bases). This CDR3 is 16 amino acids long. Germline CDR1 reads KGHSH; CDR2 reads LQKENI. Trimming shortened V by 3 bases and J by 6 bases, and 18 bases separated the two germline ends. Written as DNA, the CDR3 is TGTGCCAGCTCACCCCCGGCCGGGGGTAAGCCCAATGAGCAGTTCTTC. Amino acids: CASSPPAGGKPNEQFF.

This clone was detected once. This chain joins TRBV6-1 and TRBJ2-1; 9 nucleotides agree with TRBD2. V dropped 1 base and J dropped 3; count of bases not matched to a gene: 1. CDR1 and CDR2 (germline): MNHNS, SASEGT. This CDR3 region has 15 residues. CDR3 in DNA: TGTGCCAGCAGTGAAGGACTAGCGGACTACAATGAGCAGTTCTTC. Translating gives CASSEGLADYNEQFF.

The chain couples TRBV3-1 (or the pseudogene TRBV3-2) to TRBJ2-2; 7 bases are a match to TRBD2. Germline CDR1 LGHDT, CDR2 YNNKEL (reference sequence). Trimming took 1 base from V and 2 from J; bases not matched to a gene: 4. This CDR3 is built from 16 residues. CDR3 in DNA: TGTGCCAGCAGCCAAGGTGGGAGGGTAAACACCGGGGAGCTGTTTTTT. This encodes CASSQGGRVNTGELFF.

This chain connects TRBV7-2 to TRBJ1-2; D is unresolved. Germline V gives CDR1 SGHTA, CDR2 FQGNSA. The CDR3 is 16 amino acids. Trimming took off 0 bases at V and 2 bases at J, with 13 bases between the two ends. CDR3: CASSLALTGVNYGYTF. CDR3 DNA: TGTGCCAGCAGCTTAGCGTTAACGGGAGTCAACTATGGCTACACCTTC.

This chain joins TRBV28 and TRBJ1-3, with a tentative D call TRBD1 (5 bases). Between the trimmed V and J ends, which lost 4 bases and 0 bases, there was a span of 22 bases. CDR1 is MDHEN, CDR2 SYDVKM, per germline. The CDR3 contains 19 residues. The DNA for the CDR3 is TGTGCCAGCAGTTCCCCCGCCCACAGGTCCGCACTCTCTGGAAACACCATATATTTT. The encoded protein is CASSSPAHRSALSGNTIYF. Variable domain in full (rest from reference TRBV28 and TRBJ1-3): DVKVTQSSRYLVKRTGEKVFLECVQDMDHENMFWYRQDPGLGLRLIYFSYDVKMKEKGDIPEGYSVSREKKERFSLILESASTNQTSMYLCASSSPAHRSALSGNTIYFGEGSWLTVV.

The chain couples TRBV5-1 to TRBJ2-2; weak D call: TRBD2 (7 bases). This CDR3 is built from 16 residues. Trimming removed 4 bases from V and 6 bases from J, with 19 bases in between. Germline V lookup: CDR1 SGHRS, CDR2 YFSETQ. The DNA of the CDR3 is TGCGCCAGCAGCGAACAAGGGGGGACTATTCCCGGGGAGCTGTTTTTT. Its translation is CASSEQGGTIPGELFF.

The J gene is TRBJ2-5, the V gene TRBV12-3 or TRBV12-4, with a possible D match to TRBD1 (6 bases). V was pared by 8 bases and J by 2 bases, with 12 bases between. CDR3 length equals 13 residues. Here the CDR3 reads CASGRGQQETQYF. The CDR3 DNA follows: TGTGCCAGCGGCCGGGGACAACAAGAGACCCAGTACTTC.

This chain joins TRBV6-4 and TRBJ2-3; 8 nucleotides line up with TRBD2. The CDR3 consists of 16 residues. CDR1 and CDR2 (germline): MRHNA, SNTAGT. Losses at the gene ends were 3 bases for V and 1 base for J; bases not matched to a gene: 6. The CDR3 DNA reads TGTGCCAGCAGTGAAAGGGAAGCGGGGGGCACAGATACGCAGTATTTT. Translating gives CASSEREAGGTDTQYF.

The rearrangement uses TRBV9 and TRBJ1-2; TRBD1 agrees at 9 bases. Germline CDR1 reads SGDLS; CDR2 reads YYNGEE. The V segment lost 2 bases and the J segment 4 bases; nucleotides outside the gene matches: 9. The CDR3 totals 16 residues. Written as DNA, the CDR3 is TGTGCCAGCAGCGTCGACGGGACAGGGATTTCCTATGGCTACACCTTC. Its protein is CASSVDGTGISYGYTF.

This clone came up once. The CDR3, as DNA: TGTGCCAGTAGTATAGTTGACGGGACAGGAGATAACTATGGCTACACCTTC. This sequence encodes CASSIVDGTGDNYGYTF. The V gene is TRBV19, the J gene TRBJ1-2; 8 bases map to TRBD1. J gave up 1 base and V 1 base, and 8 bases lay outside the gene matches. Germline V gene data show CDR1 as LNHDA and CDR2 as SQIVND (reference sequence). The CDR3 sequence is 17 residues long. Full variable domain (outside the CDR3, taken from reference TRBV19 and TRBJ1-2): DGGITQSPKYLFRKEGQNVTLSCEQNLNHDAMYWYRQDPGQGLRLIYYSQIVNDFQKGDIAEGYSVSREKKESFPLTVTSAQKNPTAFYLCASSIVDGTGDNYGYTFGSGTRLTVV.

The V gene is TRBV11-3, the J gene TRBJ2-5, with 8 positions matching TRBD1. J was trimmed by 5 bases and V by 1 base; bases with no gene match: 3. Germline V gene sequence: CDR1 SGHNT, CDR2 YENEEA. The CDR3 sequence is 14 residues long. The CDR3 spells CASSLGGQGETQYF. In DNA, the CDR3 is TGTGCCAGCAGCTTAGGAGGACAGGGCGAGACCCAGTACTTC.

The chain carries TRBV30 and TRBJ1-5; possible D gene TRBD1, 5 bases. Germline CDR1 is GTSNPN and CDR2 is SVGIG (reference sequence). The CDR3 loop spans 14 amino acids. V lost 5 bases to trimming and J lost 2 bases, with 13 bases between them. CDR3 nucleotides: TGTGCCTGGGGACCAGGGATCGGCAATCAGCCCCAGCATTTT. It yields the protein CAWGPGIGNQPQHF.

This clone occurred a few times. The chain's CDR3 is CASSLVLGQETQYF. CDR3 in DNA: TGTGCCAGCAGCTTAGTCCTAGGCCAAGAGACCCAGTACTTC. This rearrangement joins TRBV7-9 to TRBJ2-5; D ambiguous. V dropped 1 base and J dropped 1 base, with 7 bases sitting between them. This CDR3 comprises 14 residues. The germline V gene has CDR1 SEHNR and CDR2 FQNEAQ (reference sequence).

The V gene is TRBV6-5, the J gene TRBJ1-5; TRBD1 matches 8 bases. V trimming: 5 bases; J trimming: 4 bases; junction bases outside the gene matches: 7. This CDR3 is built from 15 residues. Germline V gives CDR1 MNHEY, CDR2 SVGAGI. The CDR3 coding sequence is TGTGCCAGCAGTCCTTATACAGGGGGAAATCAGCCCCAGCATTTT. Amino acid sequence: CASSPYTGGNQPQHF.

The chain carries TRBV30 and TRBJ1-2; D remains ambiguous. Trimming stripped 0 bases from V and 0 bases from J, with 17 bases between. This CDR3 spans 17 amino acids. The germline CDR1 and CDR2 sequences are GTSNPN and SVGIG (reference sequence). The CDR3 region has the DNA TGTGCCTGGAGTGTAAGCGGCAGCTACTCAGCTAACTATGGCTACACCTTC. This encodes CAWSVSGSYSANYGYTF.

The genes are TRBV19 and TRBJ1-3; no firm D call. V was clipped by 5 bases and J by 0 bases, with 14 bases between them. Germline V CDR1 and CDR2: LNHDA, SQIVND (reference sequence). The CDR3 covers 16 residues. CDR3 protein: CASSASGSGSGNTIYF. In DNA, the CDR3 is TGTGCCAGTAGTGCCTCCGGGAGCGGCTCTGGAAACACCATATATTTT.

V usage is TRBV4-3 and J usage is TRBJ1-6; weak D call: TRBD1 (5 bases). This CDR3 spans 18 amino acids. Germline CDR1 is LGHNA and CDR2 is YSLEER. Between the trimmed V and J ends, which lost 3 bases and 0 bases, there was a span of 15 bases. CDR3 DNA sequence: TGCGCCAGCAGCCACCTAGCGACAGCCGACTCCTATAATTCACCCCTCCACTTT. This sequence encodes CASSHLATADSYNSPLHF.

This chain links TRBV6-5 with TRBJ2-7, with 7 bases fitting TRBD1. The CDR3 contains 13 residues. Germline V gives CDR1 MNHEY, CDR2 SVGAGI. V was clipped by 5 bases and J by 2 bases; unmatched bases: 3. DNA for the CDR3: TGTGCCAGCAGTCCAGGGACAGCCTACGAGCAGTACTTC. Translating it yields CASSPGTAYEQYF.

The chain combines TRBV15 with TRBJ2-2; TRBD2 matches at 8 bases. Trimming removed 3 bases from V and 0 bases from J; junction bases left unmatched: 3. The CDR3 contains 16 residues. Germline V gives CDR1 LNHNV, CDR2 YYDKDF (reference sequence). As DNA, the CDR3 is TGTGCCACCAGCAGCCGCGGGGGGTCGAACACCGGGGAGCTGTTTTTT. Translation: CATSSRGGSNTGELFF.

This chain connects TRBV5-1 to TRBJ2-3; 15 positions agree with TRBD2. The CDR3 is 16 residues long. Trimming took 3 bases from V and 6 from J; bases not matched to a gene: 5. Germline lookup yields CDR1 SGHRS and CDR2 YFSETQ. CDR3 in amino acids: CASSWGLAGGPDTQYF. CDR3 DNA sequence: TGCGCCAGCAGCTGGGGACTAGCGGGGGGCCCTGATACGCAGTATTTT.

The chain carries TRBV19 and TRBJ1-3, with 7 bases identical to TRBD1. The CDR3 runs 16 residues. Looked up from germline, CDR1 is LNHDA and CDR2 is SQIVND (reference sequence). V trimming: 2 bases; J trimming: 0 bases; junction bases outside the gene matches: 4. For the CDR3, the DNA is TGTGCCAGTAGTATATTCGGGACAGACTCTGGAAACACCATATATTTT. Amino acids: CASSIFGTDSGNTIYF.

This chain links TRBV9 with TRBJ2-3; a weak D match, TRBD2 (5 bases). V shed 0 bases and J shed 4 bases, with 6 bases lying between them. The CDR3 is 13 amino acids. Germline values: CDR1 SGDLS, CDR2 YYNGEE. The CDR3 is CASSVAGSDTQYF. The CDR3 DNA reads TGTGCCAGCAGCGTAGCGGGGTCAGATACGCAGTATTTT.

The V call is TRBV7-9, the J call TRBJ1-1; TRBD1 matches 7 bases. The CDR3 extends over 15 amino acids. V trimming: 4 bases; J trimming: 1 base; junction bases outside the gene matches: 6. CDR1 is SEHNR and CDR2 is FQNEAQ in the germline V gene (reference sequence). In DNA, the CDR3 is TGTGCCAGCAGCTACTTGACAGGGACGAACACTGAAGCTTTCTTT. Amino acids: CASSYLTGTNTEAFF.

As for this clone: This same CDR3 is encoded by further DNA sequences in the sample. The genes are TRBV5-1 and TRBJ1-5, with 7 bases aligning to TRBD1. The CDR3 sequence is 14 residues long. J lost 2 bases, V lost 4 bases, and 3 bases had no gene match. In germline, CDR1 is SGHRS, CDR2 YFSETQ. The DNA for the CDR3 is TGCGCCAGCAGCCCCGGACAGGGCAATCAGCCCCAGCATTTT. Translating it yields CASSPGQGNQPQHF.

The V call is TRBV28, the J call TRBJ1-2, with a weak D call TRBD1 (5 bases). Per the germline V gene, CDR1 is MDHEN and CDR2 is SYDVKM. This CDR3 region has 22 residues. V lost 1 base, J lost 2 bases, and 32 bases lay in between. CDR3 sequence reads: CASSLLGSGGTTGPTPNYGYTF. The CDR3 DNA follows: TGTGCCAGCAGTTTATTGGGTTCGGGGGGGACTACCGGGCCAACCCCAAACTATGGCTACACCTTC.

CDR3 nucleotides: TGTGCCAGCAGCCAGAGACAGGGAAACACCATATATTTT. Translated: CASSQRQGNTIYF. The gene calls are TRBV13 and TRBJ1-3; D is perhaps TRBD1 (5 bases). There are 13 residues in the CDR3. Germline V lookup: CDR1 PRHDT, CDR2 FYEKMQ (reference sequence). V lost 5 bases, J lost 4 bases, and 9 bases lay in between.

CDR3 in amino acids: CASSRGQAGAFF. The DNA of the CDR3 is TGTGCCAGCAGCCGCGGACAGGCCGGAGCTTTCTTT. V gene TRBV7-9 combines with J gene TRBJ1-1; TRBD1 aligns across 7 bases. Germline CDR1 is SEHNR and CDR2 is FQNEAQ (reference sequence). This CDR3 has 12 residues. V was pared by 5 bases and J by 10 bases, with 7 bases of the junction left unmatched. The full variable domain, its missing parts supplied by reference TRBV7-9 and TRBJ1-1, is DTGVSQNPRHKITKRGQNVTFRCDPISEHNRLYWYRQTLGQGPEFLTYFQNEAQLEKSRLLSDRFSAERPKGSFSTLEIQRTEQGDSAMYLCASSRGQAGAFFGQGTRLTVV.

The chain has TRBV3-1 (or the pseudogene TRBV3-2) and TRBJ1-2; unclear D gene. Germline V gives CDR1 LGHDT, CDR2 YNNKEL (reference sequence). With 5 bases removed from V and 3 bases from J, the gap between germline ends came to 16 bases. This CDR3 comprises 15 residues. Here the CDR3 DNA reads TGTGCCAGCAGCTCAGGACCGGAGGTATACTATGGCTACACCTTC. It translates to CASSSGPEVYYGYTF.

This clone was recorded once. J is TRBJ2-2 and V is TRBV6-5, with TRBD1 matching 10 bases. V gave up 0 bases and J gave up 7 bases; unmatched junction bases: 5. CDR1 and CDR2 from the germline V gene are MNHEY and SVGAGI. There are 16 residues in the CDR3. The chain's CDR3 is CASSYSKGQGIGELFF. The DNA for the CDR3 is TGTGCCAGCAGTTACTCAAAGGGACAGGGGATCGGGGAGCTGTTTTTT.

V usage is TRBV7-2 and J usage is TRBJ1-2, with D unclear. CDR1 is SGHTA, CDR2 FQGNSA, per germline. This CDR3 has 12 residues. Trimming pared 2 bases from V and 4 bases from J, leaving 5 bases between. The CDR3 is CASSLRSYGYTF. In nucleotides, the CDR3 is TGTGCCAGCAGCTTACGGAGCTATGGCTACACCTTC. Complete variable domain (other parts from reference TRBV7-2 and TRBJ1-2): GAGVSQSPSNKVTEKGKDVELRCDPISGHTALYWYRQSLGQGLEFLIYFQGNSAPDKSGLPSDRFSAERTGGSVSTLTIQRTQQEDSAVYLCASSLRSYGYTFGSGTRLTVV.